This T cell receptor beta chain comes out of a study of blood T cell repertoires in COVID-19. Study background: Sample material is recorded as cDNA or gDNA derived from T cells, B-cell-depleted T cells, or PBMCs.

This study enrolled people aged roughly 18 to 100 from about two dozen US geographic areas. Clinical histories supplied by participants themselves formed the basis of cohort assignment. In the original processing: Researchers report that nucleated cell counts were estimated from reference gene primer amplification. Profiled with immunoSEQ multiplex PCR; TCRdb holds only in-frame clones, not every one. The V and J calls and clone size were taken over from that table, and D and trimming were inferred from the DNA. The sample has about 270,000 clones, around 90% seen once. With V trimmed by 4 bases and J by 4 bases, 13 bases remained unmatched. This CDR3 region has 17 residues. Germline CDR1 LGHDT, CDR2 YNNKEL (reference sequence).

The receptor was derived from a woman in her thirties who had recovered from COVID-19. The chain carries TRBV3-1 (or the pseudogene TRBV3-2) and TRBJ2-5; TRBD2 matches at 9 bases. The sample consisted of PBMCs or T cells enriched from blood (not recorded which). In DNA, the CDR3 is TGTGCCAGCAGCCTCGGACTAGCGAAATTAAGAGGAGAGACCCAGTACTTC. Its protein product is CASSLGLAKLRGETQYF.